This record looks at one TCR beta chain sequence and its context. The target antigen is unknown. A second PCR of 7 to 11 cycles used a sample-barcoded 5' primer and a J-beta primer mix. One entry per CDR3 protein results from TCRdb running MiXCR on the 5' RACE reads. The data show under 1,000,000 distinct CDR3 sequences, roughly 34% seen once. Peripheral blood from each donor was collected in a volume of about 10 milliliters. V was cut by 2 bases and J by 7 bases, with 14 bases left in between. CDR3 length: 15 residues. The data stem from a study of blood T cells in healthy people across ages. General observations from the study: Long-lived donors exceeded aged donors in naive CD4+ cells and diversity.

The J gene is TRBJ2-2, the V gene TRBV12-3 or TRBV12-4; D is perhaps TRBD1 or TRBD2 (5 bases each). The sample comprised blood. This receptor was taken from a man aged 18 to 29 in good health. CDR3 protein: CASSLSPGTHGELFF. CDR3 DNA sequence: TGTGCCAGCAGTTTAAGCCCAGGGACCCACGGGGAGCTGTTTTTT.